The rows below give T cell receptor beta chains drawn from one sample of a study of memory CD4+ T cells and cytomegalovirus serostatus. Generated by immunoSEQ multiplex PCR, the TCRdb table keeps only in-frame clones and is missing some. The sample contains 60,000 or so clones, approximately 82% of which appear only once. The sample taken for sequencing was memory CD4+ T cells from blood. The receptors were gathered from an adult in good health and CMV-seronegative. Some clones in this sample may be carry-over from other donors' samples. CDR3s leave out the opening cysteine and the closing phenylalanine or tryptophan. D genes are given only for firm matches. Only some rows state a clone size, as once, few, many or a class for expanded clones.

>TRBV6-5|TRBD1|10|-|TRBJ1-1
ASSSWTGEAF
>TRBV7-3|-|13|-|TRBJ1-2
ASSLSGGGNYGYT
>TRBV30|TRBD1|12|once|TRBJ1-5
AWSPTGRGQPQH
>TRBV7-2|-|15|-|TRBJ1-1
ASSLVGGAGVNTEAF
>TRBV5-1|-|16|-|TRBJ2-7
ASSFRGIGSIKSYEQY
>TRBV30|TRBD2|11|-|TRBJ2-1
AWSGTSGSRQF
>TRBV7-2|-|13|medium-sized|TRBJ1-2
ASSSWDGGGYGYT
>TRBV9|-|12|once|TRBJ2-5
ASSVEGGAETQY
>TRBV7-6|-|9|-|TRBJ2-5
ASSGRETQY
>TRBV25-1|TRBD2|15|-|TRBJ2-1
ASSVLPVAGAPNEQF
>TRBV5-8|-|13|-|TRBJ1-5
ASSLGQGGNQPQH
>TRBV30|-|12|-|TRBJ2-2
AWRVSTGEGELF
>TRBV27|-|13|-|TRBJ1-4
ASSPHRVTNEKLF
>TRBV19|-|11|-|TRBJ1-4
ASIARTNEKLF
>TRBV5-4|TRBD1|12|-|TRBJ1-2
ASSLEDRVYGYT
>TRBV15|-|12|-|TRBJ2-1
AFSFGGDSHEQF
>TRBV28|-|14|-|TRBJ1-4
ASRNHGRVSNEKLF
>TRBV18|TRBD1|13|-|TRBJ1-3
ASRGKTGAGNTIY
>TRBV6-6|-|12|-|TRBJ2-1
ASSYGTTYNEQF
>TRBV7-2|-|11|-|TRBJ2-2
ASSLQGSGELF
>TRBV4-2|-|15|-|TRBJ2-5
ASSQDIAGVFPETQY
>TRBV6-5|-|12|-|TRBJ2-7
ASSQRTESYEQY
>TRBV7-3|-|13|-|TRBJ2-5
ASSLWFGDQETQY
>TRBV11-3|-|10|-|TRBJ1-1
ASSLGQGEAF
>TRBV10-1|TRBD1|13|-|TRBJ1-3
ASTRDRNPGNTIY
>TRBV27|TRBD1|13|-|TRBJ1-6
ASTNNRGHNSPLH
>TRBV7-8|TRBD1|12|few|TRBJ1-1
ASSSGQGHTEAF
>TRBV21-1|-|14|-|TRBJ2-7
ASSMTPNGGHGEQY
>TRBV7-2|TRBD2|14|-|TRBJ2-1
ASSSLAGGSYNEQF
>TRBV6-1|-|13|-|TRBJ1-2
ASGQDRGRNYGYT
>TRBV28|-|13|-|TRBJ1-5
ASMSRPYSNQPQH
>TRBV5-1|-|13|-|TRBJ2-1
ASSLRVSSYNEQF
>TRBV30|TRBD1|12|-|TRBJ1-3
AWRTGSFGNTIY
>TRBV7-7|-|13|few|TRBJ2-2
ASSLTPGKTGELF
>TRBV28|TRBD2|15|-|TRBJ2-2
ASRDIGGATNTGELF
>TRBV6-6|-|12|-|TRBJ2-7
ASSLGRITYEQY
>TRBV7-9|TRBD1|14|-|TRBJ1-4
ASSPRQGPTNEKLF
>TRBV6-8|-|11|-|TRBJ1-5
ASRGTRDQPQH
>TRBV7-9|TRBD1|13|-|TRBJ1-5
ASRKHRGSNQPQH
>TRBV7-8|-|15|-|TRBJ1-5
ASSSPRSGGSNQPQH
>TRBV7-2|-|12|-|TRBJ2-1
ASTLTRDYNEQF
>TRBV18|-|12|-|TRBJ1-1
ASSPQFGGTEAF
>TRBV28|-|12|-|TRBJ2-1
ASSLDQRGNEQF
>TRBV7-3|-|13|-|TRBJ1-2
ASSVHGGLDGGYT
>TRBV7-9|-|10|-|TRBJ2-3
ASSPKGDTQY
>TRBV5-1|TRBD1|15|few|TRBJ2-5
ASSLGTGTVRQETQY
>TRBV4-2|-|13|-|TRBJ1-4
ASSQNRGSNEKLF
>TRBV21-1|-|12|-|TRBJ1-1
ASSQRCLNTEAF
>TRBV5-5|-|12|-|TRBJ2-7
ASSLSTASYEQY
>TRBV30|-|11|-|TRBJ1-4
AWSVQTNEKLF
>TRBV13|-|13|-|TRBJ2-7
ASSQGGREMGEQY
>TRBV10-1|-|9|-|TRBJ1-1
AEARVAEAF
>TRBV19|-|17|-|TRBJ2-7
ASTISGGYRGYFSYEQY
>TRBV19|TRBD1|14|few|TRBJ1-4
ASSTGQVLANEKLF
>TRBV5-1|-|13|-|TRBJ2-5
ASTSTGAQQETQY
>TRBV4-1|-|14|-|TRBJ2-1
ASSQVNLIAYNEQF
>TRBV5-8|-|13|-|TRBJ2-1
ASSSAGVAYNEQF
>TRBV28|TRBD2|13|-|TRBJ2-7
ASRDGTRPSYEQY